One sample yielded the 19 T cell receptor beta chains listed below, sequenced in a study of shared clonotypes between healthy human individuals. The method was immunoSEQ multiplex PCR; TCRdb's version includes in-frame clones alone and lacks a portion of them. The sample holds around 550,000 clones, approximately 95% seen once. CD45RO negativity and positive selection for CCR7 defined naive CD8 cells, a population that excluded terminally differentiated effector memory CD45RA+ cells. The source material was naive CD8+ T cells sorted from blood. The receptors were gathered from a woman aged 30 to 39 in good health.

The V call is TRBV14, the J call TRBJ2-1; the match to TRBD2 covers 12 bases. Trimming cost V 2 bases and J 7 bases; bases outside gene matches: 3. CDR1 is SGHDN, CDR2 FVKESK, per germline. The CDR3 has 15 amino acids. The CDR3 nucleotides are TGTGCCAGCAGCCAAACTAGCGGGAGGTTGAATGAGCAGTTCTTC. It yields the protein CASSQTSGRLNEQFF.

V is TRBV28 and J is TRBJ2-5; 12 bases line up with TRBD2. With V trimmed by 2 bases and J by 5 bases, 12 bases remained unmatched. Germline CDR1 and CDR2: MDHEN and SYDVKM. This CDR3 contains 18 residues. The CDR3 protein is CASSLIGLRLAGGETQYF. For the CDR3, the DNA is TGTGCCAGCAGTTTAATAGGACTCCGCCTAGCGGGGGGGGAGACCCAGTACTTC.

The genes are TRBV27 and TRBJ2-5, with 10 bases lining up with TRBD2. The tail of the sequence fits TRBJ2-7 better, so the J call may be wrong. Germline V gives CDR1 MNHEY, CDR2 SMNVEV (reference sequence). This CDR3 has 20 amino acids. The CDR3 nucleotides read TGTGCCAGCAGCCTTGGGTCCCCACTAGCGGGAAATTCAATGGCCTACGAGCAGTACTTC. Protein product: CASSLGSPLAGNSMAYEQYF.

The chain joins TRBV7-9 to TRBJ2-7; D gene uncertain. With 0 bases removed from V and 0 bases from J, the gap between germline ends came to 6 bases. Germline CDR1 is SEHNR and CDR2 is FQNEAQ (reference sequence). The CDR3 has 14 residues. CDR3 sequence reads: CASSLALSSYEQYF. CDR3 sequence (DNA): TGTGCCAGCAGCTTAGCCCTGAGCTCCTACGAGCAGTACTTC. Together with reference TRBV7-9 and TRBJ2-7, the CDR3 gives the full variable domain: DTGVSQNPRHKITKRGQNVTFRCDPISEHNRLYWYRQTLGQGPEFLTYFQNEAQLEKSRLLSDRFSAERPKGSFSTLEIQRTEQGDSAMYLCASSLALSSYEQYFGPGTRLTVT.

The chain combines TRBV19 with TRBJ2-7; the D gene is possibly TRBD1 (6 bases). Germline CDR1 LNHDA, CDR2 SQIVND (reference sequence). The CDR3 is 14 amino acids. V was trimmed by 6 bases and J by 2 bases, leaving 14 bases between them. The CDR3 DNA reads TGTGCCAGTAGCTTTGGGGGACAAGCCTACGAGCAGTACTTC. This codes for CASSFGGQAYEQYF.

The gene calls are TRBV28 and TRBJ1-5, with D possibly TRBD1 on 6 matching bases. The CDR3 has 17 amino acids. Germline V gene sequence: CDR1 MDHEN, CDR2 SYDVKM. V was cut by 7 bases and J by 1 base, with 20 bases left in between. CDR3 residues: CASNLGWTDTSNQPQHF. In DNA form, the CDR3 reads TGTGCCAGCAACTTGGGGTGGACAGACACCAGCAATCAGCCCCAGCATTTT. Filled out from reference TRBV28 and TRBJ1-5, the complete variable domain reads DVKVTQSSRYLVKRTGEKVFLECVQDMDHENMFWYRQDPGLGLRLIYFSYDVKMKEKGDIPEGYSVSREKKERFSLILESASTNQTSMYLCASNLGWTDTSNQPQHFGDGTRLSIL.

This chain connects TRBV30 to TRBJ1-6; D is ambiguous. The germline CDR1 and CDR2 sequences are GTSNPN and SVGIG (reference sequence). The CDR3 contains 16 residues. Trimming shortened V by 3 bases and J by 0 bases, and 12 bases separated the two germline ends. The CDR3 DNA reads TGTGCCTGGAGAGTACGGCTTAGCTCCTATAATTCACCCCTCCACTTT. It specifies CAWRVRLSSYNSPLHF.

This clone was detected only a few times. The chain combines TRBV9 with TRBJ2-3; 14 positions agree with TRBD2. This CDR3 comprises 17 residues. Germline assignment: CDR1 SGDLS and CDR2 YYNGEE. J was trimmed by 5 bases and V by 4 bases; bases with no gene match: 9. This chain's CDR3 is CASSSSGLAGAGDTQYF. CDR3 bases: TGTGCCAGCAGCTCGTCGGGACTAGCGGGAGCTGGAGATACGCAGTATTTT. The variable domain in full, with the rest retrieved from reference TRBV9 and TRBJ2-3, is DSGVTQTPKHLITATGQRVTLRCSPRSGDLSVYWYQQSLDQGLQFLIQYYNGEERAKGNILERFSAQQFPDLHSELNLSSLELGDSALYFCASSSSGLAGAGDTQYFGPGTRLTVL.

The J gene is TRBJ2-5, the V gene TRBV4-1; D gene ambiguous. Germline CDR1 is MGHRA and CDR2 is YSYEKL. The CDR3 sequence is 15 residues long. The ends were cut back, 3 bases at V and 3 bases at J, with 14 bases in the middle. The CDR3 is CASSQITSEKETQYF. The CDR3 bases are TGCGCCAGCAGCCAGATAACAAGCGAGAAAGAGACCCAGTACTTC.

The chain combines TRBV27 with TRBJ2-3; D is ambiguous. The CDR3 consists of 16 residues. V gave up 3 bases and J gave up 0 bases, with 13 bases separating them. Germline loops: CDR1 MNHEY, CDR2 SMNVEV (reference sequence). CDR3 DNA sequence: TGTGCCAGCAGTTTGGGCGTTCCGACTAGCACAGATACGCAGTATTTT. It yields the protein CASSLGVPTSTDTQYF.

The chain carries TRBV29-1 and TRBJ1-2; 9 positions match TRBD1. The J segment lost 2 bases and the V segment lost 2 bases, leaving 6 bases of the junction unmatched. The CDR3 length is 15 residues. The germline CDR1 and CDR2 sequences are SQVTM and ANQGSEA. The CDR3 sequence: CSVESGTGTNYGYTF. Written as DNA, the CDR3 is TGCAGCGTTGAATCTGGGACAGGGACAAACTATGGCTACACCTTC.

CDR3 nucleotides: TGCGCCAGCAGCCAAGGGGTGCGGGGGCCCCCCCACAATGAGCAGTTCTTC. The encoded protein is CASSQGVRGPPHNEQFF. V and J are TRBV4-1 and TRBJ2-1; maybe TRBD2 (7 bases). Trimming removed 1 base at V and 5 bases at J, with 18 bases between. The CDR3 has 17 amino acids. Germline CDR1 and CDR2: MGHRA and YSYEKL.

V and J are TRBV7-2 and TRBJ2-7, with a weak D call TRBD1 (6 bases). This CDR3 contains 15 residues. V was cut by 7 bases and J by 4 bases, with 20 bases left in between. Germline V gene sequence: CDR1 SGHTA, CDR2 FQGNSA. CDR3 nucleotides: TGTGCCAGCATCCCACTTCAGACAGGCTCGTACGAGCAGTACTTC. Translation gives CASIPLQTGSYEQYF.

This clone was seen just once. This chain uses TRBV19 with TRBJ2-1, with D tentatively TRBD1 (6 bases). Trimming stripped 0 bases from V and 3 bases from J, with 12 bases between. Germline CDR1 reads LNHDA; CDR2 reads SQIVND (reference sequence). CDR3 size: 16 residues. CDR3 region: CASSIDRGPGYNEQFF. DNA of the CDR3: TGTGCCAGTAGTATAGACAGGGGTCCGGGCTACAATGAGCAGTTCTTC.

V gene TRBV7-2 combines with J gene TRBJ2-1; tentative D call: TRBD2 (5 bases). The CDR3 is made up of 16 amino acids. In germline, CDR1 is SGHTA, CDR2 FQGNSA. V lost 1 base to trimming and J lost 0 bases, with 10 bases between them. DNA of the CDR3: TGTGCCAGCAGCTTAGGAGCGGATAGCTCCTACAATGAGCAGTTCTTC. The encoded protein is CASSLGADSSYNEQFF.

The V and J genes are TRBV4-1 and TRBJ2-2; 7 nucleotides match TRBD2. CDR1 is MGHRA, CDR2 YSYEKL, per germline. Germline trimming cut 5 bases from V and 1 base from J; bases unmatched to any gene: 7. The CDR3 totals 16 residues. Here the CDR3 reads CASSYLSGENTGELFF. DNA of the CDR3: TGCGCCAGCAGCTATCTCAGCGGGGAGAACACCGGGGAGCTGTTTTTT.

The gene calls are TRBV7-2 and TRBJ2-7, with unresolved D. Per germline, CDR1 SGHTA and CDR2 FQGNSA. CDR3 length equals 13 residues. Trimming took 2 bases from V and 5 from J, leaving 10 bases between them. The CDR3 here is CASSLTERNEQYF. The CDR3 region has the DNA TGTGCCAGCAGCTTAACGGAGCGCAACGAGCAGTACTTC. Combining the CDR3 with reference TRBV7-2 and TRBJ2-7 gives the whole variable domain GAGVSQSPSNKVTEKGKDVELRCDPISGHTALYWYRQSLGQGLEFLIYFQGNSAPDKSGLPSDRFSAERTGGSVSTLTIQRTQQEDSAVYLCASSLTERNEQYFGPGTRLTVT.

The V gene is TRBV5-1, the J gene TRBJ2-1; 11 bases match TRBD2. CDR1 and CDR2 from the germline V gene are SGHRS and YFSETQ. The ends lost 4 bases at V and 2 bases at J; junction bases unmatched: 11. This CDR3 comprises 18 residues. The CDR3 reads CASSQSTSGSGAYNEQFF. The CDR3 DNA is TGCGCCAGCAGCCAGTCAACTAGCGGGAGTGGAGCCTACAATGAGCAGTTCTTC.

The rearrangement links TRBV19 to TRBJ1-5; D gene uncertain. CDR1 LNHDA and CDR2 SQIVND come from the germline V gene (reference sequence). The CDR3 contains 16 residues. CDR3 residues: CATTGPGAFNNQPQHF. CDR3 bases: TGTGCTACGACTGGACCGGGTGCGTTTAACAATCAGCCCCAGCATTTT.